This TCR beta chain emerged from a study of cytomegalovirus exposure and HLA in healthy donors (dated by TCRdb to about 2017). Background for the entire study: In an earlier analysis of fewer than 750 of the donors, 250 to 350 Gb of sequence data and 95 million to 130 million unique TCR beta sequences from 150 million to 200 million T cells were reported. Alongside the repertoire data, information on donor age, sex, ethnicity and CMV serostatus was compiled. Because of strong linkage in the cohort, roughly five DR-DQ haplotypes were treated as single units for association and clustering. Genome-wide SNP genotypes for about 60% of the roughly 700 donors were used in a later genetic analysis, which treated that subset as a discovery cohort. Class I and class II HLA loci were covered by the typing at four-digit resolution. To predict cytomegalovirus infection status, the study combined high-throughput TCR immunosequencing, statistical association of individual TCRs with disease status, and machine learning. Typing coverage varied by locus: roughly 620-640 donors for A, B, C, DRB1 and DQB1; more than 500 for DQA1; approximately 610 for DPA1; roughly 470 for DPB1. To study patterns of TCR occurrence, a later analysis re-analyzed previously published TCR beta repertoires from 500 to 850 donors and added high-resolution HLA genotyping. An early release that covered some 630 HLA-typed donors contained approximately 290 gigabases of sequencing data and tens of millions of unique TCR sequences. In an earlier analysis of a few hundred of the donors, high-throughput TCR beta sequencing was used to judge whether each TCR beta V gene segment behaved as functional or pseudogenic. Rather than using new phenotypic data, the later analysis identified candidate immune exposures from TCR beta sequences and from how often those sequences occurred across donors. The genetic ancestry cluster associated with self-reported Caucasian donors included 81% of the 398 genotyped donors. Every discovery cohort repertoire had been produced on one sequencing platform. On average, approximately 250,000 unique TCR beta nucleotide sequences were sequenced per donor among some 430 genotyped donors of the cohort, with 15% to 20% of those sequences being non-productive. The study was designed to test whether signatures of past pathogen exposure could be identified by cataloging public T cell receptors. Besides the first cohort of about 730 subjects, a separate validation cohort made up of some 110 different subjects was used. The study profiled the T cell repertoires of around 700 subjects by immunosequencing and related them to cytomegalovirus serostatus. General study outcomes and caveats: Compared with equally common non-associated chains, HLA-associated TCR beta chains in a later analysis were more clonally expanded and had lower generation probabilities. A later analysis associated approximately 17,000 TCR beta sequences with specific HLA alleles at a false discovery rate of 0.05. The classifier was reported to diagnose cytomegalovirus status with high specificity and sensitivity in both the original and validation cohorts. Because HLA typing was missing for some donors at each locus, association tests included only the typed subset. In vitro tests confirmed that a few of the cytomegalovirus-associated TCR beta chains recognize cytomegalovirus antigens. According to a later analysis, TCR association rates differed among HLA loci, with DRB1 alleles showing the most associated TCRs and HLA-C alleles showing the fewest. In a later analysis, several top co-occurrence clusters were reported to appear linked to parvovirus B19, influenza, CMV and Epstein-Barr virus. A later genetic analysis reported fewer N-insertions in productive TCRs among donors in an Asian-associated ancestry cluster than the roughly 700-donor mean. Strong co-occurrence of HLA alleles, especially DR and DQ, made assigning TCR associations to individual alleles difficult. Across donors, most TCR sequences were observed very rarely, whereas some public TCRs were present in many individuals. The sequencing pipeline was judged likely to have produced a cluster of highly shared sequence variants as a technical artifact. V-gene and J-gene trimming of TCR beta chains was associated with a missense DCLRE1C variant in a later genetic analysis, and the association was replicated in an independent cohort. The cohort was sequenced for TCR beta chains only, and without alpha or paired-chain data the features that could be detected were limited. Presence/absence analyses assumed roughly uniform sequencing depth across donors, an assumption that may not hold. A further reported finding was that TCR beta sequences accurately predicted the HLA-A and HLA-B alleles for most subjects in the first cohort. According to the authors, the approach could potentially be generalized to other disease states and immunological phenotypes. Linkage disequilibrium might explain the correlated functional status among segregating V segments, but an unknown experimental factor could not be ruled out. CMV serostatus was the only immune exposure information available for the cohort. The study listed 150 to 200 TCR beta chains as associated with cytomegalovirus. Most CMV-associated TCR beta chains appeared to be HLA-restricted in a later analysis, and the HLA associations seemed to be driven largely by CMV exposure. The 87-base-pair reads could not distinguish some IMGT-functional V segments, including TRBV6-2 and TRBV6-3, so those segments were excluded. Because counts were too low, about 18 rarely observed V segments, including chromosome 9 orphons, were excluded from the earlier analysis of some 590 of the donors. An earlier analysis of around 600 of the donors showed that most TCR beta V segments appeared in productive rearrangements either about 87% or about 30% of the time, which broadly matched IMGT annotations.

The library was obtained by the immunoSEQ multiplex PCR assay. For the multiplex PCR, a mixture combining 60 forward primers for TCR Vbeta segments and 13 reverse primers for TCR Jbeta segments was used. Amplification of the CDR3 region of rearranged TCR beta genes was performed with a multiplex PCR assay on genomic DNA. Amplified TCR beta libraries were sequenced as 87-base-pair reads on the Illumina HiSeq System. The authors' pipeline ran thus. In a later analysis, roughly 80 million unique TCR beta chains were counted across the roughly 670 repertoires, and some 10 million of these chains were shared by at least two donors. Raw reads were error-corrected and collapsed into unique sequences by a nearest-neighbor algorithm in which closely related sequences were merged to remove PCR and sequencing errors. To assign V, D and J gene segments, CDR3 sequences were aligned to IMGT reference sequences. Each retained sequence needed at least a six-nucleotide match to both a V gene segment and a J gene segment. Rearrangements were called productive when the CDR3 lacked stop codons and stayed in frame with V and J; all others were non-productive. Following IMGT convention, CDR3 was defined as the stretch from the second conserved V-encoded cysteine up to the conserved J-encoded phenylalanine. Sequences without an unambiguous match to a single V gene segment were excluded from the earlier analysis of over 500 of the donors. An earlier analysis of several hundred of the donors called V segments functional above 56.7% productive rearrangements and segregating when the between-donor standard deviation exceeded 5%. A statistical classification framework was developed to diagnose cytomegalovirus status using the catalog of TCR beta chain sequences. In a later analysis, V and J genes were assigned by comparing TCR nucleotide sequences against IMGT/GENE-DB human TR gene sequences. A later analysis assigned CDR3 sequences and most-parsimonious VDJ recombination scenarios with the TCRdist pipeline. A later analysis defined each TCR beta chain by its CDR3 amino acid sequence plus V-gene family, and excluded reads lacking a unique V-gene family. A later analysis removed 592 highly shared, low-generation-probability nucleotide sequences to deal with suspected cross-contamination and a sequencing artifact. A later analysis calculated a clonal expansion index for each public chain from normalized within-repertoire ranks of inferred template counts. A later analysis computed generation probabilities with a VDJ recombination model fitted to out-of-frame rearrangements, and checked the results against IGoR. In a later analysis, hypergeometric tests were used to score TCR-TCR, TCR-HLA and TCR-CMV co-occurrence, with a repertoire-size bias correction applied to TCR pairs. To estimate false discovery rates, a later analysis permuted the HLA or CMV assignments 20 times. In a later analysis, co-occurring TCRs were grouped with DBSCAN, and TCRdist sequence similarity was added when clustering was performed within HLA-allele-positive subsets. For co-occurrence clustering, repertoires with fewer than 30,000 or more than 120,000 public chains were excluded, along with roughly five repertoires with anomalous nucleotide sharing. TCRdb took this table from immuneACCESS and kept in-frame rearrangements with V and J called. Such tables lack part of the clones; where checked against another copy, unresolved V genes explain under half of the gap, and the rest is unexplained. V and J calls and clone size are those listed in that table; D and trimming were worked out from the DNA. The sample table shows about 190,000 clones, and about 80% are seen once. The ten largest account for around 1.9% of the sample.

This clone was seen only a few times. Its specific antigen is unknown. The sample holds no much larger clone one base away, and base qualities are not on file. The cohort was made up of about 670 healthy bone marrow donors. Cohort members were all nominally healthy when sampled, although unrecorded immune exposures were likely present. The donor was CMV seropositive and was included in the group of 250 to 350 seropositive cohort members. A peripheral blood sample was provided by each donor, and peripheral blood mononuclear cells were used for TCR beta sequencing. Genomic DNA extraction from the blood cell samples was performed with the Qiagen DNeasy Blood Extraction Kit. CDR1 and CDR2 were assigned from the germline V gene as MNHEY and SVGAGI. Measured from the cysteine to the phenylalanine, the CDR3 is 15 residues long. Only the CDR3 DNA stays, 45 bases, in frame from base 1. V is cut by 4 bases and J by 4 bases, and the space between the germline ends is 16 bases.

The chain is assembled from TRBV6-5 and TRBJ1-2; TRBD1 could be the D gene, as 6 bases match. The source material was PBMCs. The receptor was isolated from a woman between 18 and 29 years old in good health and CMV-seropositive. The bases are TGTGCCAGCAGTTTAAAAACTCAGGGGTTCTATGGCTACACCTTC. The translation is CASSLKTQGFYGYTF.